The 22 T cell receptor beta chains below were found in one sample sequenced in a study of shared clonotypes between healthy human individuals. Using immunoSEQ multiplex PCR, the repertoire was profiled, and TCRdb retains in-frame clones only, with some absent. The sample yields a few million clones, 80% to 95% seen once. Sequenced input: naive CD4+ T cells from PBMCs. Regarding subset: CD45RA+ positively selected. These receptors were taken from a man between 18 and 35 years old in good health. Some clones in this sample may be carry-over from other donors' samples.

The chain employs TRBV2 and TRBJ1-1, with D perhaps TRBD1 (6 bases). V shed 6 bases and J shed 1 base, with 9 bases lying between them. Germline CDR1 SNHLY, CDR2 FYNNEI. The CDR3 loop spans 13 amino acids. Written as DNA, the CDR3 is TGTGCCAGCAGCGGACAGAAGAACACTGAAGCTTTCTTT. This encodes CASSGQKNTEAFF.

V is TRBV9 and J is TRBJ1-1, with D unresolved. Trimming took off 8 bases at V and 0 bases at J, with 14 bases between the two ends. Germline loops: CDR1 SGDLS, CDR2 YYNGEE. The CDR3 covers 14 residues. Written as DNA, the CDR3 is TGTGCCAGTTCCCTACAGCCCATGAACACTGAAGCTTTCTTT. This translates into CASSLQPMNTEAFF.

This chain joins TRBV5-1 and TRBJ2-1; no definite D call. CDR3 size: 13 residues. The germline CDR1 and CDR2 sequences are SGHRS and YFSETQ. V was trimmed by 5 bases and J by 3 bases, leaving 9 bases between them. The DNA of the CDR3 is TGCGCCAGCAGTGATGATGGCTACAATGAGCAGTTCTTC. Its protein product is CASSDDGYNEQFF.

This sequence joins TRBV11-2 and TRBJ1-4; the D is unclear. Trimming cost V 2 bases and J 7 bases, with 20 bases left between them. The CDR3 is 17 amino acids. Germline-derived CDR1 and CDR2 are SGHAT and FQNNGV. The CDR3 here is CASSLRATPTRGEKLFF. CDR3 nucleotides: TGTGCCAGCAGCTTACGAGCGACACCCACCCGGGGTGAAAAACTGTTTTTT. Combining the CDR3 with reference TRBV11-2 and TRBJ1-4 gives the whole variable domain EAGVAQSPRYKIIEKRQSVAFWCNPISGHATLYWYQQILGQGPKLLIQFQNNGVVDDSQLPKDRFSAERLKGVDSTLKIQPAKLEDSAVYLCASSLRATPTRGEKLFFGSGTQLSVL.

V is TRBV6-5 and J is TRBJ1-5, with a weak D call TRBD1 (6 bases). The CDR3 is 14 amino acids. Germline V lookup: CDR1 MNHEY, CDR2 SVGAGI. The V and J ends lost 2 bases and 3 bases respectively, with 8 bases between them. The CDR3 nucleotides are TGTGCCAGCAGTTACGACAGGACCAATCAGCCCCAGCATTTT. As protein: CASSYDRTNQPQHF.

This clone showed up just once. The chain uses TRBV27 and TRBJ1-5; tentatively, D is TRBD1 (5 bases). The CDR3 contains 19 residues. V lost 5 bases and J 2 bases, leaving 25 bases between the germline ends. Germline V gives CDR1 MNHEY, CDR2 SMNVEV (reference sequence). This CDR3 reads CASSPNPQGRIGGNQPQHF. In DNA, the CDR3 is TGTGCCAGCAGTCCCAATCCCCAGGGAAGGATTGGTGGCAATCAGCCCCAGCATTTT.

The chain joins TRBV4-2 to TRBJ2-5, with 9 bases matching TRBD1. The V and J ends lost 0 bases and 12 bases, in that order; junction bases with no gene match: 5. This CDR3 region has 13 residues. Germline V CDR1 and CDR2: LGHNA, YNFKEQ. The CDR3: CASSQDLRTGEYF. The CDR3 DNA reads as TGTGCCAGCAGCCAAGATCTTAGGACAGGGGAGTACTTC.

The chain has TRBV7-8 and TRBJ2-1, with 11 bases matching TRBD2. This CDR3 is 17 amino acids long. The germline CDR1 and CDR2 sequences are SGHVS and FQNEAQ. Losses at the gene ends were 5 bases for V and 1 base for J; bases not matched to a gene: 7. The DNA of the CDR3 is TGTGCCAGCAGCCCGGGACTAGCGGACTATTCCTACAATGAGCAGTTCTTC. Its protein product is CASSPGLADYSYNEQFF.

The rearrangement uses TRBV5-4 and TRBJ1-1, with D perhaps TRBD1 (5 bases). Trimming left V 0 bases short and J 4 bases short, with 22 bases between. The CDR3 is 18 amino acids. Germline V CDR1 and CDR2: SGHNT, YYREEE (reference sequence). The CDR3 sequence is CASSLGVRQGGRGTEAFF. CDR3 coding DNA: TGTGCCAGCAGCTTGGGTGTGCGGCAGGGAGGGAGGGGCACTGAAGCTTTCTTT. The entire variable domain, with the rest obtained from reference TRBV5-4 and TRBJ1-1, is as follows: ETGVTQSPTHLIKTRGQQVTLRCSSQSGHNTVSWYQQALGQGPQFIFQYYREEENGRGNFPPRFSGLQFPNYSSELNVNALELDDSALYLCASSLGVRQGGRGTEAFFGQGTRLTVV.

V is TRBV6-1 and J is TRBJ1-2; no clear D gene. The length of the CDR3 is 13 residues. Germline V gene sequence: CDR1 MNHNS, CDR2 SASEGT. V lost 7 bases, J lost 7 bases, and 16 bases lay in between. The CDR3 DNA reads TGTGCCAGCACGGGCCAGGCCCTTGTTGGCTACACCTTC. Amino acid sequence: CASTGQALVGYTF.

V and J are TRBV5-5 and TRBJ2-2; no firm D call. Per germline, CDR1 SGHKS and CDR2 YYEKEE (reference sequence). Trimming cost V 2 bases and J 0 bases, with 14 bases left between them. This CDR3 spans 17 amino acids. DNA of the CDR3: TGTGCCAGCAGCTTAGTACCCACAGTACCGAACACCGGGGAGCTGTTTTTT. This sequence encodes CASSLVPTVPNTGELFF.

The chain combines TRBV7-2 with TRBJ2-5; D ambiguous. The CDR3 covers 15 residues. Germline lookup yields CDR1 SGHTA and CDR2 FQGNSA. The germline V and J ends were trimmed by 1 base and 3 bases, with 12 bases remaining between them. Here the CDR3 reads CASSLGRLTKETQYF. Written as DNA, the CDR3 is TGTGCCAGCAGCTTAGGTCGTTTGACCAAAGAGACCCAGTACTTC. The full variable domain, its missing parts supplied by reference TRBV7-2 and TRBJ2-5, is GAGVSQSPSNKVTEKGKDVELRCDPISGHTALYWYRQSLGQGLEFLIYFQGNSAPDKSGLPSDRFSAERTGGSVSTLTIQRTQQEDSAVYLCASSLGRLTKETQYFGPGTRLLVL.

The gene calls are TRBV19 and TRBJ1-5; TRBD1 matches at 9 bases. The V and J ends lost 5 bases and 2 bases, in that order; junction bases with no gene match: 4. Germline loops: CDR1 LNHDA, CDR2 SQIVND (reference sequence). The CDR3 is made up of 15 amino acids. The CDR3 coding sequence is TGTGCCAGTAGTCCCCGGACAGGGGGCAATCAGCCCCAGCATTTT. The encoded protein is CASSPRTGGNQPQHF.

The chain uses TRBV27 and TRBJ2-7; TRBD2 matches 7 bases. Germline assignment: CDR1 MNHEY and CDR2 SMNVEV (reference sequence). The CDR3 loop spans 14 amino acids. V shed 6 bases, J shed 5 bases, and the junction held 10 bases outside the gene matches. The CDR3 bases are TGTGCCAGCAGGGGGGAGGGCGGCGGGCACGAGCAGTACTTC. Translated, it gives CASRGEGGGHEQYF.

The V gene is TRBV4-3, the J gene TRBJ2-1; 7 positions match TRBD2. There are 18 residues in the CDR3. The V gene end was trimmed by 0 bases and the J gene end by 2 bases; junction bases not matched to a gene: 10. The germline V gene has CDR1 LGHNA and CDR2 YSLEER. CDR3 in amino acids: CASSQDGPSSGAYNEQFF. In DNA, the CDR3 is TGCGCCAGCAGCCAAGACGGACCCTCTAGCGGCGCCTACAATGAGCAGTTCTTC.

V is TRBV11-2 and J is TRBJ2-3, with a possible D match to TRBD1 (6 bases). This CDR3 contains 16 residues. V was pared by 0 bases and J by 5 bases, with 15 bases between. Germline values: CDR1 SGHAT, CDR2 FQNNGV. In DNA, the CDR3 is TGTGCCAGCAGCTTAGATAGGACAGCCCCCTTAGATACGCAGTATTTT. Its protein product is CASSLDRTAPLDTQYF.

The chain couples TRBV5-1 to TRBJ2-1; 10 positions agree with TRBD2. The germline V gene encodes CDR1 SGHRS and CDR2 YFSETQ. The CDR3 is 15 amino acids. Unmatched junction bases numbered 5, after V lost 1 base and J lost 7 bases. CDR3 in amino acids: CASSLFLAGENEQFF. CDR3 in DNA: TGCGCCAGCAGCTTGTTCCTAGCGGGAGAGAATGAGCAGTTCTTC.

The V gene is TRBV6-6, the J gene TRBJ1-1; D unresolved. CDR3 length equals 14 residues. Germline loops: CDR1 MNHNY, CDR2 SVGAGI (reference sequence). V gave up 5 bases and J gave up 7 bases, with 17 bases separating them. The CDR3 coding sequence is TGTGCCAGCAGTCCAATCCCGACCGTGTTTGAAGCTTTCTTT. Protein: CASSPIPTVFEAFF.

The chain combines TRBV5-6 with TRBJ2-7; D tentatively reads TRBD1 or TRBD2 (6 bases each). Germline-derived CDR1 and CDR2 are SGHDT and YYEEEE. The CDR3 sequence is 14 residues long. V was clipped by 5 bases and J by 4 bases, with 16 bases between them. This CDR3 reads CASSTLGGRYEQYF. The CDR3 bases are TGTGCCAGCAGTACTTTAGGGGGGCGGTACGAGCAGTACTTC.

Details on this clone: Different DNA sequences within this sample yield the same CDR3. The J gene is TRBJ2-5, the V gene TRBV5-4; 7 nucleotides match TRBD1. V gave up 2 bases and J gave up 2 bases; unmatched junction bases: 3. This CDR3 is 14 amino acids long. Germline values: CDR1 SGHNT, CDR2 YYREEE (reference sequence). The CDR3 here is CASSLDRAQETQYF. CDR3 DNA: TGTGCCAGCAGCTTAGACAGGGCGCAAGAGACCCAGTACTTC.

The chain has TRBV6-1 and TRBJ1-2; 7 bases line up with TRBD1. The CDR3 has 13 amino acids. Unmatched junction bases numbered 2, after V lost 2 bases and J lost 5 bases. CDR1 is MNHNS, CDR2 SASEGT, per germline. The CDR3 DNA reads TGTGCCAGCAGTGAATCAGGGGGTTATGGCTACACCTTC. Encoded protein: CASSESGGYGYTF.

Turning to this clone: Different DNA sequences within this sample yield the same CDR3. The CDR3 DNA follows: TGTGCCAGCAGTAATACGGGAAACACCATATATTTT. As protein: CASSNTGNTIYF. This chain uses TRBV6-5 with TRBJ1-3, with unresolved D. The CDR3 spans 12 residues. Germline CDR1 and CDR2: MNHEY and SVGAGI. V lost 5 bases to trimming and J lost 4 bases, with 6 bases between them.